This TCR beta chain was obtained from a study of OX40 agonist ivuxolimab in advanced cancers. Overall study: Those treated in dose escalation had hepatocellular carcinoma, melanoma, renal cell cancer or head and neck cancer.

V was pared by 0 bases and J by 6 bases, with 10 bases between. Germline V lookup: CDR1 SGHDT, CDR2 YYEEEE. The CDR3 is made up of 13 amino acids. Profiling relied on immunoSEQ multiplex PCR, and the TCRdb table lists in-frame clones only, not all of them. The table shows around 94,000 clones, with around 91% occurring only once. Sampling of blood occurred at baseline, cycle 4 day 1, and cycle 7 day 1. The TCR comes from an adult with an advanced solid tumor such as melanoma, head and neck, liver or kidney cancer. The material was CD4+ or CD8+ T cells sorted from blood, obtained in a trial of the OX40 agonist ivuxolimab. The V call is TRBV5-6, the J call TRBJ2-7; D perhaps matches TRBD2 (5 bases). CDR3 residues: CASSLEFAGEQYF. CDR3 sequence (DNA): TGTGCCAGCAGCTTGGAGTTTGCGGGCGAGCAGTACTTC.